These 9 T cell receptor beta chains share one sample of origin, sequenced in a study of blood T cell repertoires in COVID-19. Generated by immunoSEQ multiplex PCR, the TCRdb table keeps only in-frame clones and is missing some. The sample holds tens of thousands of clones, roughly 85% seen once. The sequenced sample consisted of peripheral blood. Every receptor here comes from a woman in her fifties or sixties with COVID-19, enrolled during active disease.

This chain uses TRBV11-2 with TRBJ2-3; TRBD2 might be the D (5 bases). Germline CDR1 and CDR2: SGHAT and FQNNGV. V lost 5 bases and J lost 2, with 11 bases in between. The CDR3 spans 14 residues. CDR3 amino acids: CASSPSGNTDTQYF. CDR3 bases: TGTGCCAGCAGCCCCTCGGGGAACACAGATACGCAGTATTTT.

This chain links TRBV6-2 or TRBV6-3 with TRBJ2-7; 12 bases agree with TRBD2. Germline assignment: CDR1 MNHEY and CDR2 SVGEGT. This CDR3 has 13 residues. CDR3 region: CASSYYGLAGMFV. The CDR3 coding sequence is TGTGCCAGCAGTTACTATGGACTAGCGGGGATGTTTGTC.

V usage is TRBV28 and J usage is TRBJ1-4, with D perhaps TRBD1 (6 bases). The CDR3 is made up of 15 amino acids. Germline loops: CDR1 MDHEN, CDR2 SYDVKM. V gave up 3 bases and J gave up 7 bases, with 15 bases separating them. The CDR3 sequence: CASSFPGSRGEKLFF. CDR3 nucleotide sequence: TGTGCCAGCAGTTTTCCGGGGAGCAGGGGTGAAAAACTGTTTTTT.

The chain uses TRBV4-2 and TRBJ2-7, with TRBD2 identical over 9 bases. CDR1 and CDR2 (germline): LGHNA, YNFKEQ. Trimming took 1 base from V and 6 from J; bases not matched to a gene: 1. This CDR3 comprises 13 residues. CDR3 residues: CASSQVAGVEQYF. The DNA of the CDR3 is TGTGCCAGCAGCCAAGTAGCGGGGGTCGAGCAGTACTTC.

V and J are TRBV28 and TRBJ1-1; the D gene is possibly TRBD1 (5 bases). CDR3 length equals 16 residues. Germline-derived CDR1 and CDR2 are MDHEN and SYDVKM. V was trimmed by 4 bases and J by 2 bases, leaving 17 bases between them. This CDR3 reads CASSWPPGRENTEAFF. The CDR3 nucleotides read TGTGCCAGCAGTTGGCCACCGGGGCGGGAAAACACTGAAGCTTTCTTT. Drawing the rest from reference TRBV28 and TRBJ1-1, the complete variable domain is DVKVTQSSRYLVKRTGEKVFLECVQDMDHENMFWYRQDPGLGLRLIYFSYDVKMKEKGDIPEGYSVSREKKERFSLILESASTNQTSMYLCASSWPPGRENTEAFFGQGTRLTVV.

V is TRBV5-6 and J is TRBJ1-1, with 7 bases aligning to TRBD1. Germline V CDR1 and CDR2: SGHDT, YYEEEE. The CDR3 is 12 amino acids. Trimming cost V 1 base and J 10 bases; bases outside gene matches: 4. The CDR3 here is CASSLSDRVAFF. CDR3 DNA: TGTGCCAGCAGCTTGAGTGACAGGGTAGCTTTCTTT. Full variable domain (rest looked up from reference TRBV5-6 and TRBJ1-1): DAGVTQSPTHLIKTRGQQVTLRCSPKSGHDTVSWYQQALGQGPQFIFQYYEEEERQRGNFPDRFSGHQFPNYSSELNVNALLLGDSALYLCASSLSDRVAFFGQGTRLTVV.

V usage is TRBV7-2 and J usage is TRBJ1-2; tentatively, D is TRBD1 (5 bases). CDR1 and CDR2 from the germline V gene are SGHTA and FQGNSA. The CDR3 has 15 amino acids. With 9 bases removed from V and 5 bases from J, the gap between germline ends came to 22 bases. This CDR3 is CASRDSSAGLYGYTF. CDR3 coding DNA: TGTGCCAGTAGGGACTCCTCGGCAGGGTTGTATGGCTACACCTTC.

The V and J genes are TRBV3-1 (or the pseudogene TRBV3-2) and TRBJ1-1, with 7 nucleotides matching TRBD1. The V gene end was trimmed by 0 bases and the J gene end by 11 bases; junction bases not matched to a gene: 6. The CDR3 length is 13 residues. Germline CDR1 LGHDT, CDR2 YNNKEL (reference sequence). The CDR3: CASSQDRGMWAFF. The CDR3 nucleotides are TGTGCCAGCAGCCAAGACAGGGGGATGTGGGCTTTCTTT.

The CDR3 spells CASNELSGTGILGYTF. CDR3 sequence (DNA): TGTGCCAGCAACGAACTTTCCGGGACAGGGATCCTCGGCTACACCTTC. The J gene is TRBJ1-2, the V gene TRBV3-1 (or the pseudogene TRBV3-2), with TRBD1 matching over 9 bases. The CDR3 totals 16 residues. With 7 bases clipped from V and 8 bases from J, the junction kept 17 bases outside the gene matches. Germline V gene sequence: CDR1 LGHDT, CDR2 YNNKEL (reference sequence).